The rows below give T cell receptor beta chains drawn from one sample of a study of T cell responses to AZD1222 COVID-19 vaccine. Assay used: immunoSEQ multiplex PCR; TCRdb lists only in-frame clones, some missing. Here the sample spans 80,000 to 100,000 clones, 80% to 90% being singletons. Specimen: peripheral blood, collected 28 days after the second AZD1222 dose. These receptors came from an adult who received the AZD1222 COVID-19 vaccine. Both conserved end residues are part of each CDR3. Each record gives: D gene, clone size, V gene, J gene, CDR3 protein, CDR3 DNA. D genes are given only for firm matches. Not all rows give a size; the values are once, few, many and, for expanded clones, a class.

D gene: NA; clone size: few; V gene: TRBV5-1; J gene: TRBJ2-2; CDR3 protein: CASSLAAPNTGELFF; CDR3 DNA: TGCGCCAGCAGCTTGGCAGCGCCGAACACCGGGGAGCTGTTTTTT
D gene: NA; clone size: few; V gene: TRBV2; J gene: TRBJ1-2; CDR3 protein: CASSDPGFYGYTF; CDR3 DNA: TGTGCCAGCAGTGATCCTGGGTTCTATGGCTACACCTTC
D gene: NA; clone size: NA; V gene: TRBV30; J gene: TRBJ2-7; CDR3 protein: CAWSRDSYEQYF; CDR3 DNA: TGTGCCTGGAGTCGGGACTCCTACGAGCAGTACTTC
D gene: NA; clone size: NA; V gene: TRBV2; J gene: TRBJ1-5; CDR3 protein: CASSKGIGNQPQHF; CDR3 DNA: TGTGCCAGCAGTAAGGGAATAGGCAATCAGCCCCAGCATTTT
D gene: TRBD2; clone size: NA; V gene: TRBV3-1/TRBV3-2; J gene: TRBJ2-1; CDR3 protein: CASSQELGLAGGWSEQFF; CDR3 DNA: TGTGCCAGCAGCCAAGAACTTGGACTAGCGGGAGGTTGGAGTGAGCAGTTCTTC
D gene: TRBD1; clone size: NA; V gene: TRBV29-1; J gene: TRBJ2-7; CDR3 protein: CSVEDVQGVNEQYF; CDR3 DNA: TGCAGCGTTGAAGATGTACAGGGGGTCAACGAGCAGTACTTC
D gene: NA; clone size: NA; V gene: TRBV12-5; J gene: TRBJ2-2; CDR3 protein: CASGSTDFYDFLGELFF; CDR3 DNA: TGTGCTAGTGGTTCGACAGACTTTTACGATTTTTTGGGGGAGCTGTTTTTT
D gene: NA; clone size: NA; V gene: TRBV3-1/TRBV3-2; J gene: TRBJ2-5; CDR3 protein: CASSWSRETQYF; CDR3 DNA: TGTGCCAGCAGCTGGTCTCGGGAGACCCAGTACTTC
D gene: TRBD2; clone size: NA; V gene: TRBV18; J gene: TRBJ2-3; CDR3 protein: CASSPPIAGGMDTQYF; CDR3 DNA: TGTGCCAGCTCACCACCTATCGCGGGGGGGATGGATACGCAGTATTTT
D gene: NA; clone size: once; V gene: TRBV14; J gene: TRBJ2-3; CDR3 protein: CASSQEVGPYTDTQYF; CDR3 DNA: TGTGCCAGCAGCCAAGAGGTGGGGCCCTACACAGATACGCAGTATTTT
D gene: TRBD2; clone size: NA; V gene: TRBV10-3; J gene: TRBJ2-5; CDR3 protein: CAIRAGEETQYF; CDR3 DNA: TGTGCCATCCGGGCGGGAGAAGAGACCCAGTACTTC
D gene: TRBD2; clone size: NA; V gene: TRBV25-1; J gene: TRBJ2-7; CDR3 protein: CASSESVGGGPSYEQYF; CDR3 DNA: TGTGCCAGCAGTGAATCTGTCGGGGGAGGGCCCTCCTACGAGCAGTACTTC
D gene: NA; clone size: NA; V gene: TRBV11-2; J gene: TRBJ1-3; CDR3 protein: CASSLEQRFSGNTIYF; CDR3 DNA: TGTGCCAGCAGCTTAGAGCAGAGGTTCTCTGGAAACACCATATATTTT
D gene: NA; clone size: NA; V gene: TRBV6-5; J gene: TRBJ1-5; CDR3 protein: CASSRLGQGNQPQHF; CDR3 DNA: TGTGCCAGCAGTAGGTTGGGGCAGGGGAATCAGCCCCAGCATTTT
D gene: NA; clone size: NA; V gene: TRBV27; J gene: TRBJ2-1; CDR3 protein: CASRLGGPGYNEQFF; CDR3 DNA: TGTGCCAGCAGACTCGGTGGGCCGGGCTACAATGAGCAGTTCTTC
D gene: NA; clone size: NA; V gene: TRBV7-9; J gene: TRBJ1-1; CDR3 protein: CASTLALQGNTEAFF; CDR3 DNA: TGTGCCAGCACCCTGGCCCTACAGGGAAACACTGAAGCTTTCTTT
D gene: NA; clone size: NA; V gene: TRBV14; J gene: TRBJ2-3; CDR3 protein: CASSQAGGTDTQYF; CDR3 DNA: TGTGCCAGCAGCCAAGCAGGGGGCACAGATACGCAGTATTTT
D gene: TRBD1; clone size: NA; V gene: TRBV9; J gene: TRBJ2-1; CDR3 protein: CASSRQGANYNEQFF; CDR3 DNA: TGTGCCAGCAGCAGACAGGGTGCTAACTACAATGAGCAGTTCTTC
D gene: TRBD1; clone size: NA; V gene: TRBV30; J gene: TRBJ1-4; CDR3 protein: CAWSVPDRTNEKLFF; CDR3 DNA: TGTGCCTGGAGTGTCCCGGACAGGACTAATGAAAAACTGTTTTTT
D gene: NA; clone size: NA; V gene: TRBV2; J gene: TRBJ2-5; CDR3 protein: CASSPDWGQETQYF; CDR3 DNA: TGTGCCAGCTCCCCTGACTGGGGCCAAGAGACCCAGTACTTC
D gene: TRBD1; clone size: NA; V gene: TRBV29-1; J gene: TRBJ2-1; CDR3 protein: CSVEASGTGGSNEQFF; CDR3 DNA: TGCAGCGTTGAAGCCTCCGGGACAGGGGGCTCAAATGAGCAGTTCTTC
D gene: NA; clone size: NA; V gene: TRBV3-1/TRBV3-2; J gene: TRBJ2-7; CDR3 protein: CASSQDLGTLYYEQYF; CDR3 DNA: TGTGCCAGCAGCCAAGATCTCGGGACACTATACTACGAGCAGTACTTC
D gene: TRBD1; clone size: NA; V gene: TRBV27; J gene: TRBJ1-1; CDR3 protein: CASYDLQGRGAEAFF; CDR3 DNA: TGTGCCAGCTATGACCTACAGGGGAGAGGGGCTGAAGCTTTCTTT